The entry that follows covers one TCR beta chain sequence. V lost 4 bases and J 1 base, leaving 10 bases between the germline ends. The CDR3 contains 15 residues. CDR1 is LNHDA and CDR2 is SQIVND in the germline V gene (reference sequence). This sample stems from a study of brain T cells in children with intractable seizures. The protocol was immunoSEQ multiplex PCR, while the TCRdb copy is restricted to in-frame clones and leaves out a portion. Of around 80,000 clones listed, around 90% are singletons. This TCR was recovered from a girl aged 2 to 10 with Rasmussen encephalitis and intractable seizures. The V and J genes are TRBV19 and TRBJ1-4, with TRBD1 as a possible D gene (5 bases). The sequencing here drew on peripheral blood, taken at surgery. The CDR3 region is CASSKGIVTNEKLFF. CDR3 nucleotide sequence: TGTGCCAGTAGTAAGGGGATCGTAACTAATGAAAAACTGTTTTTT.